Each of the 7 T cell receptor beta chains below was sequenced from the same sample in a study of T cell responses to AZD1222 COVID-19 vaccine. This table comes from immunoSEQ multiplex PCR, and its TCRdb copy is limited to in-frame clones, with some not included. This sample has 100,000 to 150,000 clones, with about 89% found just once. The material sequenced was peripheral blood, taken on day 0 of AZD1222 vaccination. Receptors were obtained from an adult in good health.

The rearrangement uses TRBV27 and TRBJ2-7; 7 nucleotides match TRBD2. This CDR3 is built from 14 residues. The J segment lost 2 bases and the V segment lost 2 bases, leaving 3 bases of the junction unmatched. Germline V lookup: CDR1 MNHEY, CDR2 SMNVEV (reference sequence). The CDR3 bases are TGTGCCAGCAGTTTACTAGCGGAAACCTACGAGCAGTACTTC. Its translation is CASSLLAETYEQYF.

The CDR3 loop reads CASSSTDSYEQYF. DNA for the CDR3: TGTGCCAGCAGCTCCACAGACTCCTACGAGCAGTACTTC. The chain combines TRBV7-9 with TRBJ2-7; no clear D gene. The CDR3 sequence is 13 residues long. Trimming cost V 4 bases and J 0 bases, with 7 bases left between them. The germline CDR1 and CDR2 sequences are SEHNR and FQNEAQ (reference sequence).

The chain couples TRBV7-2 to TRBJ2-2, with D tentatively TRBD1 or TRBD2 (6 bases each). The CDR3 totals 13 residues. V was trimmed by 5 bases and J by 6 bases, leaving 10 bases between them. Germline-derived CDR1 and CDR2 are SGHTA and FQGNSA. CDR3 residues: CASSGRGAGELFF. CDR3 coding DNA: TGTGCCAGCAGCGGTAGGGGGGCCGGGGAGCTGTTTTTT.

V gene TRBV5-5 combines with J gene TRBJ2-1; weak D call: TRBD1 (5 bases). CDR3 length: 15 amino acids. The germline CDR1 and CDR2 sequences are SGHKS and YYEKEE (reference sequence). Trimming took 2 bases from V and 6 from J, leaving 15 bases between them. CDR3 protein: CASSLGPRVSNEQFF. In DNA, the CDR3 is TGTGCCAGCAGCTTAGGTCCCAGGGTAAGCAATGAGCAGTTCTTC.

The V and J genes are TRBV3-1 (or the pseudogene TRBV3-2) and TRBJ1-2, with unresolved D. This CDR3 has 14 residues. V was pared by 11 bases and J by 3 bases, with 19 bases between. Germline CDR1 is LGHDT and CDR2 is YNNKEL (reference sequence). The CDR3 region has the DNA TGTGCCTGCAACCAATTTTCTCGGCACTATGGCTACACCTTC. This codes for CACNQFSRHYGYTF.

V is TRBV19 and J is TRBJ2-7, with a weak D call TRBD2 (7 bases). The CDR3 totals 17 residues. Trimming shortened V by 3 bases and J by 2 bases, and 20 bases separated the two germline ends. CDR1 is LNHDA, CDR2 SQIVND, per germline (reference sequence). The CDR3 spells CASSMTPMRGGTYEQYF. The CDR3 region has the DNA TGTGCCAGTAGTATGACCCCAATGAGGGGGGGAACCTACGAGCAGTACTTC.

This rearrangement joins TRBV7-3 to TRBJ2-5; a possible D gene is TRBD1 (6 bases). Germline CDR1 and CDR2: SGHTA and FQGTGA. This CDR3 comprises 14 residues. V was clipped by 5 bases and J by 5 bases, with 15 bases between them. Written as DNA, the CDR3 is TGTGCCAGCAGCACCGGGACACCTGGGGAGACCCAGTACTTC. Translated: CASSTGTPGETQYF.